This is a list of T cell receptor beta chains from one sample in a study of blood T cell repertoires in COVID-19. Sequenced by immunoSEQ multiplex PCR; TCRdb stores in-frame clones only, minus some. The sample has about 100,000 clones, 80% to 90% seen once; the top ten hold more than 2%. The sample consisted of peripheral blood. Receptor source: a human donor in a cohort sampled during active COVID-19. The CDR3 runs from the conserved cysteine through the conserved F or W. D genes are given only for firm matches. The size field is filled for only some rows; it gives once, few, many or a size class.

d_call: -
clone_size: once
v_call: TRBV10-3
j_call: TRBJ2-1
cdr3_nt: TGTGCCATCGGGGGAGGGGGGAATGAGCAGTTCTTC
cdr3_aa: CAIGGGGNEQFF

d_call: TRBD1
clone_size: -
v_call: TRBV2
j_call: TRBJ1-2
cdr3_nt: TGTGCCAGCATCACTGATCCGGGACAGCTCTATGGCTACACCTTC
cdr3_aa: CASITDPGQLYGYTF

d_call: -
clone_size: -
v_call: TRBV5-1
j_call: TRBJ2-3
cdr3_nt: TGCGCCAGCAGCCCCGACTCTATAGATACGCAGTATTTT
cdr3_aa: CASSPDSIDTQYF

d_call: TRBD1
clone_size: -
v_call: TRBV10-3
j_call: TRBJ1-6
cdr3_nt: TGTGCCATCAGGGGGGACAGCGATTGGGGATCACCCCTCCACTTT
cdr3_aa: CAIRGDSDWGSPLHF

d_call: TRBD1
clone_size: -
v_call: TRBV2
j_call: TRBJ2-5
cdr3_nt: TGTGCCAGCAGTACAGGGGGCGCGGGAGAGACCCAGTACTTC
cdr3_aa: CASSTGGAGETQYF

d_call: TRBD2
clone_size: -
v_call: TRBV5-6
j_call: TRBJ2-2
cdr3_nt: TGTGCCAGCAGCTCTTTAGCGGGGGGGACCGGGGAGCTGTTTTTT
cdr3_aa: CASSSLAGGTGELFF

d_call: TRBD2
clone_size: -
v_call: TRBV7-2
j_call: TRBJ2-5
cdr3_nt: TGTGCCAGCAGCTTACTAGCGGGGGGGGGAGAGACCCAGTACTTC
cdr3_aa: CASSLLAGGGETQYF

d_call: -
clone_size: -
v_call: TRBV9
j_call: TRBJ2-1
cdr3_nt: TGTGCCAGCAAGCGGGGGGACAGGGGTCGCAATGAGCAGTTCTTC
cdr3_aa: CASKRGDRGRNEQFF

d_call: TRBD1
clone_size: -
v_call: TRBV5-1
j_call: TRBJ1-1
cdr3_nt: TGCGCCAGCAGCTTCGGGACAGGCGCGCAAGCTTTCTTT
cdr3_aa: CASSFGTGAQAFF

d_call: -
clone_size: few
v_call: TRBV29-1
j_call: TRBJ2-7
cdr3_nt: TGCAGCTTTCGGGAACTAGAGAGTTCTAACGAGCAGTACTTC
cdr3_aa: CSFRELESSNEQYF

d_call: -
clone_size: many
v_call: TRBV10-1
j_call: TRBJ2-7
cdr3_nt: TGCGCCATCCTACTTGGGAACCTGCGGGTAGAGCAGTACTTC
cdr3_aa: CAILLGNLRVEQYF

d_call: -
clone_size: -
v_call: TRBV7-8
j_call: TRBJ1-2
cdr3_nt: TGTGCCAGCAGCTCCTTGACAGGCGACTATGGCTACACCTTC
cdr3_aa: CASSSLTGDYGYTF

d_call: -
clone_size: -
v_call: TRBV7-3
j_call: TRBJ1-1
cdr3_nt: TGTGCCAGCAGCCTAACTATGGCCACTGAAGCTTTCTTT
cdr3_aa: CASSLTMATEAFF

d_call: TRBD2
clone_size: -
v_call: TRBV24-1
j_call: TRBJ2-1
cdr3_nt: TGTGCCACCAGTGACCCGGGAGGGGGGAATGAGCAGTTCTTC
cdr3_aa: CATSDPGGGNEQFF

d_call: TRBD1
clone_size: -
v_call: TRBV5-4
j_call: TRBJ1-2
cdr3_nt: TGTGCCAGCAGTTACGACAGGGAGAGGGGCTACACCTTC
cdr3_aa: CASSYDRERGYTF

d_call: -
clone_size: -
v_call: TRBV9
j_call: TRBJ2-3
cdr3_nt: TGTGCCAGCAGCGTCTGGAGCCATCCAGATACGCAGTATTTT
cdr3_aa: CASSVWSHPDTQYF

d_call: -
clone_size: -
v_call: TRBV7-9
j_call: TRBJ2-7
cdr3_nt: TGTGCCAGCAGCTTCGAAAGCGCCTACGAGCAGTACTTC
cdr3_aa: CASSFESAYEQYF

d_call: -
clone_size: -
v_call: TRBV4-3
j_call: TRBJ2-2
cdr3_nt: TGCGCCAGCAGCGAGGGGGATGCCGGGGAGCTGTTTTTT
cdr3_aa: CASSEGDAGELFF

d_call: -
clone_size: -
v_call: TRBV10-3
j_call: TRBJ1-4
cdr3_nt: TGTGCCATCAGTGATGTCAGGGAGGCGGAAAAACTGTTTTTT
cdr3_aa: CAISDVREAEKLFF

d_call: TRBD2
clone_size: -
v_call: TRBV19
j_call: TRBJ2-7
cdr3_nt: TGTGCCAGTAGTATATGGGCTAGCGGGAGCGAGCAGTACTTC
cdr3_aa: CASSIWASGSEQYF